This TCR beta chain was recovered during a study of T cells in Graves' hyperthyroidism and ophthalmopathy. CDR3 length: 14 amino acids. V was clipped by 5 bases and J by 6 bases; unmatched bases: 8. CDR1 GTSNPN and CDR2 SVGIG come from the germline V gene (reference sequence). This clonotype was recorded many times. Its antigen is undetermined. From RNA transcripts, TCR beta CDR3 regions were amplified. When the TCR CDR3 underwent first-round RT-PCR, the HTBI primer set was used. TCRdb recomputed calls from the multiplex PCR reads with MiXCR, one row per CDR3 protein. The data contain about 560,000 distinct CDR3 sequences, 16% of them singletons. Hyperthyroidism of Graves' type that showed no ophthalmopathy progression within 18 months was stable. Hyperthyroidism had been newly diagnosed in patients aged 18 to 65, and its duration was under 2 months. On the basis of clinical symptoms, serum thyroxine and TRAb, thyroid ultrasound and orbital computed tomography, diagnoses were made.

Broader study findings: Patients with ophthalmopathy were separated from those with stable hyperthyroidism by a 13 V-J model.

This TCR was sampled from a woman younger than 35 with Graves' hyperthyroidism. The source material was blood. The gene calls are TRBV30 and TRBJ1-5; 9 nucleotides match TRBD1. DNA for the CDR3: TGTGCCTGGCCCCCGGGACAGGGCGGTCAGCCCCAGCATTTT. Translating gives CAWPPGQGGQPQHF.